This TCR beta chain was identified during a study of CXCR3-negative and CXCR3-positive naive CD8 T cells. Study overall: About 140 million TRB reads in total, about 1.5 +/- 0.3 million per library. Study conclusions and caveats: Against CXCR3-negative naive cells, CXCR3-positive naive cells showed more hydrophobic TRB CDR3s. Naive subsets displayed similar surface CD5, and TCR strength was inferred from TRB CDR3 properties. Relative to memory CD8+ cells, whose diversity was much lower, both naive subsets had comparably high diversity.

Libraries of TRB cDNA were made by 5' RACE and carried UMIs. TCRdb derives one entry per CDR3 protein from the 5' RACE reads, leaving out DNA. The record lists about 53,000 distinct CDR3 sequences, of which the ten most abundant hold around 0.51%. This clonotype is labeled medium-sized based on frequency. Its antigen is currently unknown. There are 14 residues in the CDR3. Germline V gene lookup returns CDR1 LGHNA and CDR2 YSLEER. The naive CD8+ gate required CD45RO-CCR7+CD27+CD95- phenotype. The genes are TRBV4-3 and TRBJ1-2. Sequences were obtained from naive CXCR3+ CD8+ T cells from blood. As for subset: CD45RO-CCR7+CD27+CD95- naive CD8+ T cells expressing CXCR3 (TNR3+). This TCR was recovered from a human donor in good health. Some clones in this sample may be carry-over from other donors' samples. The CDR3 reads CASNDIRANYGYTF.